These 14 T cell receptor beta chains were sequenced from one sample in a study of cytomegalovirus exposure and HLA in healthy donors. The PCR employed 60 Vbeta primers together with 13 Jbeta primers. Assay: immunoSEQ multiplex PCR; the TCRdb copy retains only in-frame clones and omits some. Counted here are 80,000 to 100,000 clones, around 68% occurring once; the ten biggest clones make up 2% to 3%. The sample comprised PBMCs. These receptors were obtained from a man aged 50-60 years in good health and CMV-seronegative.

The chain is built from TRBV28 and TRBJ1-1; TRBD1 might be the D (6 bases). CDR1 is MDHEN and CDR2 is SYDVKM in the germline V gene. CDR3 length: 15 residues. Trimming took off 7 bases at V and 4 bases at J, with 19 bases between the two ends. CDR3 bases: TGTGCCAGCACCGGGAGGGGGGGGGAGGCCACTGAAGCTTTCTTT. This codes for CASTGRGGEATEAFF.

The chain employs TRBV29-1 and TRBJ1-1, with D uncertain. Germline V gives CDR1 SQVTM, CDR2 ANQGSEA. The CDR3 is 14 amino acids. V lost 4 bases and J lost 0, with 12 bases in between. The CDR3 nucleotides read TGCAGCGTTGGGGCAGAGCGGTTGAACACTGAAGCTTTCTTT. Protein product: CSVGAERLNTEAFF.

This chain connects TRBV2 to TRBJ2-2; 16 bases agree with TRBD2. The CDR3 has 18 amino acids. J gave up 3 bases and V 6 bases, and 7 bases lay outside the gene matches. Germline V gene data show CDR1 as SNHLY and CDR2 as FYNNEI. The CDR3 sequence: CASRPGLAGGGHTGELFF. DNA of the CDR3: TGTGCCAGCAGACCGGGACTAGCGGGAGGGGGACACACCGGGGAGCTGTTTTTT.

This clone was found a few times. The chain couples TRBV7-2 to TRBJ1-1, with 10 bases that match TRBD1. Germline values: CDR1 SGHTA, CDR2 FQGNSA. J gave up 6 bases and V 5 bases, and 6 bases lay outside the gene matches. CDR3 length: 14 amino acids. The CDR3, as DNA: TGTGCCAGCAGCCCCCGGACAGGGGGGTCTGAAGCTTTCTTT. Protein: CASSPRTGGSEAFF.

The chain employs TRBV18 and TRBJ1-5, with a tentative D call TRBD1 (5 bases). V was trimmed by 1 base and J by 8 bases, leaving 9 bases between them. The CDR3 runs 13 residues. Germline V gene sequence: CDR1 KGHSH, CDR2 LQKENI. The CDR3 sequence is CASSPRWGEPQHF. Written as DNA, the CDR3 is TGTGCCAGCTCACCACGGTGGGGCGAGCCCCAGCATTTT.

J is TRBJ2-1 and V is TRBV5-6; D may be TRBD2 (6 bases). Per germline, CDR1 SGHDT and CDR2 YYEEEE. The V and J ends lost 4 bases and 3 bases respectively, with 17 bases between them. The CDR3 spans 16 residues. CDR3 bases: TGTGCCAGCAGCGTCCGCGGGGTGGGTGACTACAATGAGCAGTTCTTC. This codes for CASSVRGVGDYNEQFF.

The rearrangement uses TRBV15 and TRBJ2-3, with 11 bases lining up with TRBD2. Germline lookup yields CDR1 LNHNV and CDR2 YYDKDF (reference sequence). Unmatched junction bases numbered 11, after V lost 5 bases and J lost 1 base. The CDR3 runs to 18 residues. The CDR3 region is CATSPGWGSGRGTDTQYF. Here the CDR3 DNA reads TGTGCCACCAGCCCCGGATGGGGTAGCGGGAGGGGCACAGATACGCAGTATTTT. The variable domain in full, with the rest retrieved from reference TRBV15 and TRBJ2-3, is DAMVIQNPRYQVTQFGKPVTLSCSQTLNHNVMYWYQQKSSQAPKLLFHYYDKDFNNEADTPDNFQSRRPNTSFCFLDIRSPGLGDTAMYLCATSPGWGSGRGTDTQYFGPGTRLTVL.

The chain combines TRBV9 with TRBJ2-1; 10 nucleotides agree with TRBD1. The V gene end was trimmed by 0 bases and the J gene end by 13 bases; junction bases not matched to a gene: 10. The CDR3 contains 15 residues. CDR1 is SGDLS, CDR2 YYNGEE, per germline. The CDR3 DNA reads TGTGCCAGCAGCGTAGAGACGGGTCGGGACAGGGGCCAGTTCTTC. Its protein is CASSVETGRDRGQFF.

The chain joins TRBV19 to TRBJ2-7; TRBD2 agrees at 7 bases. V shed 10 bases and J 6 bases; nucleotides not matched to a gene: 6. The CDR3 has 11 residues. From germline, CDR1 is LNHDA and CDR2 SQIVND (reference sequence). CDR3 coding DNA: TGTGCCACCGGACTAGGCCGCGAGCAGTACTTC. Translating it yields CATGLGREQYF.

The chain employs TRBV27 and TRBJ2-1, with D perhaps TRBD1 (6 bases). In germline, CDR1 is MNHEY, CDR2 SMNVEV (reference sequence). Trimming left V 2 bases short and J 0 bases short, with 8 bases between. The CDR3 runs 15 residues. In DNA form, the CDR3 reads TGTGCCAGCAGTTTAAGGGGGAGCTCCTACAATGAGCAGTTCTTC. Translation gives CASSLRGSSYNEQFF.

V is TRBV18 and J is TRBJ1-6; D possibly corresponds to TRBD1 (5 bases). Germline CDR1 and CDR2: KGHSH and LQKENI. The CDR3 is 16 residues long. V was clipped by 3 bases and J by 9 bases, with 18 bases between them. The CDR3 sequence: CASSPYPQGRASPLHF. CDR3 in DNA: TGTGCCAGCTCACCTTACCCCCAGGGTCGTGCTTCACCCCTCCACTTT.

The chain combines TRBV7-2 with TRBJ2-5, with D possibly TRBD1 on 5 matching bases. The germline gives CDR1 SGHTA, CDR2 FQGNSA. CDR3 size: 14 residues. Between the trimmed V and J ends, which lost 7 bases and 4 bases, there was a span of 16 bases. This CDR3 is CASTLGAVGETQYF. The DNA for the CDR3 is TGTGCCAGCACGTTAGGGGCTGTAGGAGAGACCCAGTACTTC. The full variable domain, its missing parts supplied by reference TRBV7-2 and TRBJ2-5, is GAGVSQSPSNKVTEKGKDVELRCDPISGHTALYWYRQSLGQGLEFLIYFQGNSAPDKSGLPSDRFSAERTGGSVSTLTIQRTQQEDSAVYLCASTLGAVGETQYFGPGTRLLVL.

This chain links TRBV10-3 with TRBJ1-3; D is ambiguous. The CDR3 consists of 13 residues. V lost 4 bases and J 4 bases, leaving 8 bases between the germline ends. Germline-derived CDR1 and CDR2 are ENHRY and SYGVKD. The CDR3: CAISGGKGNTIYF. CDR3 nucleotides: TGTGCCATCAGTGGAGGGAAAGGAAACACCATATATTTT.

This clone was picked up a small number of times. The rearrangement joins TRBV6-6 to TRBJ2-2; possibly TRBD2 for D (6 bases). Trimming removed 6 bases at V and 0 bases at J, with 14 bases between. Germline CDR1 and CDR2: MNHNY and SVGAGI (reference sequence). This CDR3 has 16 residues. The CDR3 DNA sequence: TGTGCCAGCAGCCCACTAGCACCCACGAACACCGGGGAGCTGTTTTTT. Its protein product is CASSPLAPTNTGELFF.